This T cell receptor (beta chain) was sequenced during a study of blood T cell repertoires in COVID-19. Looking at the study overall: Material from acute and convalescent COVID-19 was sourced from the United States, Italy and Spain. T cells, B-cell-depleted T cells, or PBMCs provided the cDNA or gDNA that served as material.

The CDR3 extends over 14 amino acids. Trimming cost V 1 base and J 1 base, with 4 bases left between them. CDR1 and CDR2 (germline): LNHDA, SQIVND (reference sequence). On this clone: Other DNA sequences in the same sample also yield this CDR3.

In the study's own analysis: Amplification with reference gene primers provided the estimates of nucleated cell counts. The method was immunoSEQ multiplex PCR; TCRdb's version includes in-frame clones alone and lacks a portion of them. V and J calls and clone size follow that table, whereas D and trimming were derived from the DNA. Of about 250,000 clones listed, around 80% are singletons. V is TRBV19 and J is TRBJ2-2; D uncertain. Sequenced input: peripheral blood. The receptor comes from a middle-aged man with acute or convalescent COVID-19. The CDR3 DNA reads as TGTGCCAGTAGTATAGTGCGGAACACCGGGGAGCTGTTTTTT. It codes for CASSIVRNTGELFF.